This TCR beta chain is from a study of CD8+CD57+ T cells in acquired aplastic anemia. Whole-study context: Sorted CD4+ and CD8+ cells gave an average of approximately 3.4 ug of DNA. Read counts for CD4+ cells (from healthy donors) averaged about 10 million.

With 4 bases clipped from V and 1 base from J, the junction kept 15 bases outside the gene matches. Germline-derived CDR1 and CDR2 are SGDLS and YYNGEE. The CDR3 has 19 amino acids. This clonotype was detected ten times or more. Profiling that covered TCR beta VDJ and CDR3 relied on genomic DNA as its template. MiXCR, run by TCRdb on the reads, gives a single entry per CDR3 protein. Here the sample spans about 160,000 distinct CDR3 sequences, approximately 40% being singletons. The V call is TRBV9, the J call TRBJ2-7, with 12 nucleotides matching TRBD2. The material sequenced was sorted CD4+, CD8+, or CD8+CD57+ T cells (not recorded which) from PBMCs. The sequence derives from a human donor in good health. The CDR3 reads CASSLRGGLAGGPSYEQYF. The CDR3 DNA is TGTGCCAGCAGCCTCAGAGGGGGGCTAGCGGGAGGGCCGTCCTACGAGCAGTACTTC.